The 26 T cell receptor beta chains below all came from one sample that was sequenced in a study of shared clonotypes between healthy human individuals. TCRdb keeps only in-frame clones here, not all; method: immunoSEQ multiplex PCR. The table has around 370,000 clones, 96% seen once. Sequenced sample: memory CD8+ T cells sorted from blood. The subset was: CD45RO+ cells pooled with CCR7-negative TemRA cells. All receptors derive from a man younger than 40 in good health.

V is TRBV25-1 and J is TRBJ2-6, with D possibly TRBD1 on 5 matching bases. The CDR3 runs to 18 residues. Trimming took off 5 bases at V and 5 bases at J, with 22 bases between the two ends. Germline V CDR1 and CDR2: MGHDK, SYGVNS. The CDR3 coding sequence is TGTGCCAGCAGTCGGCAGCCAACTGGACAAAGTCGGGCCAACGTCCTGACTTTC. It yields the protein CASSRQPTGQSRANVLTF.

A single count supports this clone. The chain employs TRBV5-1 and TRBJ2-1, with 9 bases identical to TRBD2. In germline, CDR1 is SGHRS, CDR2 YFSETQ. The CDR3 is 15 residues long. Trimming at V came to 0 bases and at J to 6 bases, leaving 4 bases not matched to a gene. CDR3 region: CASSLVAGGPNEQFF. CDR3 in DNA: TGCGCCAGCAGCTTGGTTGCGGGAGGGCCCAATGAGCAGTTCTTC.

This clone was observed a single time. The chain uses TRBV2 and TRBJ2-7, with 8 bases fitting TRBD1. The CDR3 is made up of 15 amino acids. Germline V gene data show CDR1 as SNHLY and CDR2 as FYNNEI. V shed 1 base, J shed 3 bases, and the junction held 5 bases outside the gene matches. The CDR3 bases are TGTGCCAGCAGTGAAGGGACAGGGAAACTCTACGAGCAGTACTTC. Protein product: CASSEGTGKLYEQYF.

The J gene is TRBJ2-2, the V gene TRBV6-6, with TRBD2 matching over 14 bases. The CDR3 covers 15 residues. V was pared by 6 bases and J by 6 bases, with 3 bases of the junction left unmatched. The germline CDR1 and CDR2 sequences are MNHNY and SVGAGI (reference sequence). The CDR3 here is CASSRLAGGPGELFF. CDR3 nucleotide sequence: TGTGCCAGCAGCAGACTAGCGGGAGGGCCCGGGGAGCTGTTTTTT.

This clone was counted a single time. This chain connects TRBV19 to TRBJ1-3; D gene ambiguous. CDR1 LNHDA and CDR2 SQIVND come from the germline V gene (reference sequence). Between the trimmed V and J ends, which lost 5 bases and 0 bases, there was a span of 5 bases. CDR3 length equals 13 residues. The CDR3, as DNA: TGTGCCAGTAGTGACAACTCTGGAAACACCATATATTTT. Its translation: CASSDNSGNTIYF.

The CDR3 loop is CASSRGLAGGPGTDTQYF. The CDR3, as DNA: TGTGCCAGCAGCCGGGGACTAGCGGGAGGGCCAGGCACAGATACGCAGTATTTT. The chain recombines TRBV5-4 with TRBJ2-3, with 16 bases lining up with TRBD2. This CDR3 has 18 residues. V shed 4 bases and J 1 base; nucleotides not matched to a gene: 6. Germline values: CDR1 SGHNT, CDR2 YYREEE (reference sequence).

The chain combines TRBV7-2 with TRBJ2-1, with D uncertain. Trimming shortened V by 1 base and J by 9 bases, and 7 bases separated the two germline ends. Germline V lookup: CDR1 SGHTA, CDR2 FQGNSA. The CDR3 runs to 12 residues. This chain's CDR3 is CASSLGLAEQFF. As DNA, the CDR3 is TGTGCCAGCAGCTTAGGGTTAGCTGAGCAGTTCTTC. The full variable domain, its missing parts supplied by reference TRBV7-2 and TRBJ2-1, is GAGVSQSPSNKVTEKGKDVELRCDPISGHTALYWYRQSLGQGLEFLIYFQGNSAPDKSGLPSDRFSAERTGGSVSTLTIQRTQQEDSAVYLCASSLGLAEQFFGPGTRLTVL.

CDR3 sequence (DNA): TGTGCCAGCAGCCCACAGGGGGCTTGGAACATTCAGTACTTC. Its translation: CASSPQGAWNIQYF. This chain uses TRBV14 with TRBJ2-4; 9 nucleotides match TRBD1. After removal of 4 bases from V and 7 bases from J, the junction contained 5 bases not matched to a gene. The CDR3 length is 14 residues. Per the germline V gene, CDR1 is SGHDN and CDR2 is FVKESK.

The chain employs TRBV10-1 and TRBJ2-5; TRBD2 is a possible D gene (5 bases). The germline gives CDR1 WNHNN, CDR2 SYGVQD (reference sequence). This CDR3 has 13 amino acids. V was pared by 8 bases and J by 3 bases, with 13 bases between. Here the CDR3 reads CASGGTLEETQYF. The CDR3 bases are TGCGCCAGCGGAGGCACTCTGGAAGAGACCCAGTACTTC.

This clone was seen only once. The chain carries TRBV9 and TRBJ2-1; 8 bases agree with TRBD2. Germline CDR1 SGDLS, CDR2 YYNGEE. The junction had 4 bases not matched to a gene; V was cut back by 3 bases and J by 5 bases. The CDR3 covers 14 residues. CDR3 protein: CASSESGGHNEQFF. CDR3 DNA sequence: TGTGCCAGCAGCGAGTCGGGAGGGCACAATGAGCAGTTCTTC.

The chain joins TRBV7-2 to TRBJ1-1; D is uncertain. The CDR3 is 13 residues long. Deletions cut 4 bases from V and 4 bases from J, with 10 bases between. CDR1 and CDR2 from the germline V gene are SGHTA and FQGNSA. Here the CDR3 DNA reads TGTGCCAGCAGCTCATGGCAGTTCACTGAAGCTTTCTTT. It translates to CASSSWQFTEAFF.

V usage is TRBV5-4 and J usage is TRBJ2-3; D possibly corresponds to TRBD2 (5 bases). V was pared by 1 base and J by 3 bases, with 15 bases between. This CDR3 spans 16 amino acids. Germline V CDR1 and CDR2: SGHNT, YYREEE (reference sequence). The CDR3 sequence: CASSLWERLETDTQYF. The CDR3 coding sequence is TGTGCCAGCAGCTTGTGGGAGCGTTTGGAAACAGATACGCAGTATTTT.

CDR3 region: CASSYSKAGWAAEQYF. In DNA, the CDR3 is TGTGCCAGCAGTTACTCGAAGGCCGGGTGGGCTGCCGAGCAGTACTTC. This chain connects TRBV6-6 to TRBJ2-7, with D unclear. Germline values: CDR1 MNHNY, CDR2 SVGAGI (reference sequence). Trimming took off 0 bases at V and 6 bases at J, with 18 bases between the two ends. This CDR3 region has 16 residues.

This chain uses TRBV6-1 with TRBJ2-1; D unresolved. The length of the CDR3 is 15 residues. Deletions cut 1 base from V and 2 bases from J, with 9 bases between. Germline assignment: CDR1 MNHNS and CDR2 SASEGT. CDR3 residues: CASSEGVGAYNEQFF. DNA for the CDR3: TGTGCCAGCAGTGAAGGGGTAGGAGCCTACAATGAGCAGTTCTTC.

The chain recombines TRBV9 with TRBJ1-6, with D possibly being TRBD1 (5 bases). The V end was cut by 6 bases, the J end by 4 bases, with 14 bases between. Germline V CDR1 and CDR2: SGDLS, YYNGEE. There are 15 residues in the CDR3. The CDR3 DNA reads as TGTGCCAGCAACCCCGCGGGGGGTTATAATTCACCCCTCCACTTT. It yields the protein CASNPAGGYNSPLHF.

The chain couples TRBV28 to TRBJ2-4, with a weak D call TRBD1 (5 bases). There are 15 residues in the CDR3. Trimming shortened V by 3 bases and J by 2 bases, and 11 bases separated the two germline ends. Germline CDR1 MDHEN, CDR2 SYDVKM. This CDR3 reads CASSLGGASKNIQYF. CDR3 nucleotides: TGTGCCAGCAGTTTGGGTGGGGCCTCCAAAAACATTCAGTACTTC.

The chain couples TRBV28 to TRBJ1-4, with D possibly being TRBD1 (6 bases). Per germline, CDR1 MDHEN and CDR2 SYDVKM. This CDR3 comprises 15 residues. The V gene lost 3 bases and the J gene lost 8 bases, with 16 bases spanning the gap. The CDR3 spells CASSFFDRIYEKLFF. The DNA for the CDR3 is TGTGCCAGCAGTTTTTTTGACAGGATATACGAAAAACTGTTTTTT.

V gene TRBV7-9 combines with J gene TRBJ2-6; 8 nucleotides match TRBD2. J lost 0 bases, V lost 5 bases, and 9 bases had no gene match. Germline lookup yields CDR1 SEHNR and CDR2 FQNEAQ (reference sequence). The CDR3 consists of 18 residues. The chain's CDR3 is CASSTRTSWSSGANVLTF. The CDR3 DNA is TGTGCCAGCAGCACGCGGACTAGCTGGAGCTCTGGGGCCAACGTCCTGACTTTC. Variable domain in full (rest from reference TRBV7-9 and TRBJ2-6): DTGVSQNPRHKITKRGQNVTFRCDPISEHNRLYWYRQTLGQGPEFLTYFQNEAQLEKSRLLSDRFSAERPKGSFSTLEIQRTEQGDSAMYLCASSTRTSWSSGANVLTFGAGSRLTVL.

The V gene is TRBV7-2, the J gene TRBJ2-7; D ambiguous. Germline assignment: CDR1 SGHTA and CDR2 FQGNSA. The CDR3 consists of 13 residues. Trimming took 5 bases from V and 1 from J, leaving 9 bases between them. CDR3 coding DNA: TGTGCCAGCAGCCAGCCCCAGTCCTACGAGCAGTACTTC. Translation: CASSQPQSYEQYF.

The chain links TRBV4-2 to TRBJ1-1; D not resolved. This CDR3 has 12 amino acids. V dropped 0 bases and J dropped 10 bases, with 9 bases sitting between them. The germline V gene encodes CDR1 LGHNA and CDR2 YNFKEQ. The CDR3 protein is CASSQEPLGAFF. The CDR3 DNA is TGTGCCAGCAGCCAAGAGCCTTTAGGAGCTTTCTTT.

The CDR3 DNA reads TGTGCCAGCAGCCAGGCAGGGACCTCCTACGAGCAGTACTTC. It codes for CASSQAGTSYEQYF. The chain recombines TRBV28 with TRBJ2-7; D may match TRBD1 or TRBD2 (5 bases each). CDR1 and CDR2 (germline): MDHEN, SYDVKM. The CDR3 totals 14 residues. Trimming pared 6 bases from V and 0 bases from J, leaving 12 bases between.

About this clone: Distinct nucleotide sequences in the sample also encode this CDR3. This sequence joins TRBV20-1 and TRBJ2-7; possible D gene TRBD2, 6 bases. Germline CDR1 is DFQATT and CDR2 is SNEGSKA (reference sequence). V lost 6 bases, J lost 4 bases, and 10 bases lay in between. The CDR3 has 11 residues. The chain's CDR3 is CSARDSYEQYF. DNA of the CDR3: TGCAGTGCCAGGGACTCGTACGAGCAGTACTTC.

The chain combines TRBV14 with TRBJ2-1, with 12 bases fitting TRBD2. V shed 8 bases, J shed 8 bases, and the junction held 10 bases outside the gene matches. The CDR3 has 15 residues. The germline gives CDR1 SGHDN, CDR2 FVKESK. This chain's CDR3 is CASPPGLAGVDEQFF. The CDR3 DNA reads TGTGCCAGCCCCCCGGGACTAGCGGGTGTGGATGAGCAGTTCTTC.

As regards this clone: Other DNA variants within this sample encode the same CDR3. V usage is TRBV30 and J usage is TRBJ2-1; D remains unclear. The CDR3 covers 13 residues. Trimming removed 0 bases from V and 6 bases from J, with 9 bases in between. CDR1 is GTSNPN, CDR2 SVGIG, per germline (reference sequence). The CDR3 region is CAWSVRLTNEQFF. The CDR3 coding sequence is TGTGCCTGGAGTGTAAGATTAACCAATGAGCAGTTCTTC.

The chain joins TRBV19 to TRBJ2-7; 11 positions match TRBD2. CDR3 length: 17 amino acids. Germline loops: CDR1 LNHDA, CDR2 SQIVND (reference sequence). Germline trimming cut 5 bases from V and 2 bases from J; bases unmatched to any gene: 11. CDR3: CASSGYRGTSGTYEQYF. Written as DNA, the CDR3 is TGTGCCAGTAGTGGCTATAGGGGGACTAGCGGAACCTACGAGCAGTACTTC.

The rearrangement uses TRBV7-9 and TRBJ2-7; D is ambiguous. V gave up 4 bases and J gave up 2 bases, with 12 bases separating them. CDR3 size: 14 residues. Germline CDR1 SEHNR, CDR2 FQNEAQ (reference sequence). In DNA, the CDR3 is TGTGCCAGCAGCTCCTCAGGATTACCCTACGAGCAGTACTTC. Translated, it gives CASSSSGLPYEQYF.